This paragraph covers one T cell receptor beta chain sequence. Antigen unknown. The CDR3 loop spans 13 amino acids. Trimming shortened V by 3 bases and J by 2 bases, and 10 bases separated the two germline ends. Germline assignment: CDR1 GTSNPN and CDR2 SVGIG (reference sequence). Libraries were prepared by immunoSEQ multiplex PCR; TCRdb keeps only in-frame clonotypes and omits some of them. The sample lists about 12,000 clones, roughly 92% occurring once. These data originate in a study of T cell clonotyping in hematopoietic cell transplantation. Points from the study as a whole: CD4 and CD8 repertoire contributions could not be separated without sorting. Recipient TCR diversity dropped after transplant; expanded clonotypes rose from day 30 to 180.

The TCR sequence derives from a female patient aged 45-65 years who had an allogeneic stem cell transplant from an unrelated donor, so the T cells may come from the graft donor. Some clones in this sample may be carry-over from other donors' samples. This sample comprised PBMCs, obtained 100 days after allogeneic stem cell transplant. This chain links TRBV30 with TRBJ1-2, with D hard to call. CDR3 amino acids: CAWSPTVNYGYTF. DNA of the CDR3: TGTGCCTGGAGCCCCACAGTGAACTATGGCTACACCTTC. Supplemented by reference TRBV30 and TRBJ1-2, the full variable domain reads SQTIHQWPATLVQPVGSPLSLECTVEGTSNPNLYWYRQAAGRGLQLLFYSVGIGQISSEVPQNLSASRPQDRQFILSSKKLLLSDSGFYLCAWSPTVNYGYTFGSGTRLTVV.